This T cell receptor (beta chain) is from a study of blood T cell repertoires in COVID-19. Profiled with immunoSEQ multiplex PCR; TCRdb holds only in-frame clones, not every one. The sample lists over 70,000 clones; about 90% were seen once. Per germline, CDR1 SGDLS and CDR2 YYNGEE. V lost 0 bases to trimming and J lost 1 base, with 8 bases between them. The CDR3 is 15 amino acids. Source material: peripheral blood. The V gene is TRBV9, the J gene TRBJ1-3; D perhaps matches TRBD1 (5 bases). This TCR came from a man aged 18 to 29 with COVID-19, enrolled during active disease. The CDR3 DNA is TGTGCCAGCAGCGTAGATCAGGGTTCTGGAAACACCATATATTTT. Protein product: CASSVDQGSGNTIYF.